The rows below give T cell receptor beta chains drawn from one sample of a study of response to subunit inactivated influenza vaccine. Using its own MiXCR run on the RT-PCR reads, TCRdb lists one record per CDR3 protein. The table records 450,000 to 550,000 distinct CDR3 sequences, 25% of them present only once. The sample consisted of CD4+ T cells sorted from PBMCs, taken less than 6 days after vaccination. The receptors originated from a man aged 50 to 59 who received an inactivated influenza vaccine. Both conserved end residues are part of each CDR3. The D gene is left open where the match is weak.

v_gene	d_gene	j_gene	CDR3aa
TRBV20-1	.	TRBJ2-1	CSASQNNEQFF
TRBV5-1	.	TRBJ2-3	CASSLEFWGNTDTQYF
TRBV6-2/TRBV6-3	TRBD1	TRBJ1-2	CASSAGTGRGYTF
TRBV7-8	.	TRBJ1-2	CASSLVEILGYGYTF
TRBV7-2	.	TRBJ2-7	CASSLDSYYEQYF
TRBV27	.	TRBJ2-3	CASSHDRRSTDTQYF
TRBV12-3/TRBV12-4	.	TRBJ1-5	CASSLADSPNQPQHF
TRBV7-6	TRBD1	TRBJ2-6	CASSSGQGGPSGANVLTF
TRBV7-2	.	TRBJ1-4	CASSLVGGQTNEKLFF
TRBV9	.	TRBJ1-2	CASSYQDSYYGYTF
TRBV4-2	TRBD1	TRBJ1-6	CASSQTGAQNSPLHF
TRBV20-1	.	TRBJ1-5	CSARTRDGNQPQHF
TRBV10-3	TRBD1	TRBJ1-4	CASRQGADEKLFF
TRBV4-1	.	TRBJ2-3	CASSQEQTDTQYF
TRBV6-1	.	TRBJ2-3	CASSAAGAGLGDTQYF
TRBV7-9	.	TRBJ2-5	CASSFRHRAIQETQYF
TRBV5-5	.	TRBJ2-7	CASSFTAHPNYEQYF
TRBV4-3	.	TRBJ2-3	CASSQEVGGPADTQYF
TRBV7-2	TRBD2	TRBJ2-5	CASSLGGGALGKTQYF
TRBV11-2	TRBD1	TRBJ2-5	CASSLEGQGAGTQYF
TRBV29-1	TRBD1	TRBJ2-3	CSATYGQGASDTQYF
TRBV3-1	.	TRBJ2-5	CASSQEAGGKETQYF
TRBV29-1	TRBD1	TRBJ2-3	CSTRQGGTDTQYF
TRBV6-2/TRBV6-3	TRBD2	TRBJ2-1	CASSPGLAGQNEQFF
TRBV5-1	.	TRBJ1-1	CASSLPQSNTEAFF
TRBV5-1	.	TRBJ2-1	CASSVSRGRGDEQFF
TRBV10-3	.	TRBJ2-1	CASRDNYNNEQFF
TRBV20-1	.	TRBJ2-7	CSASRQGQADEQYF
TRBV6-1	TRBD1	TRBJ1-5	CASRKDRDQIQPQHF
TRBV2	.	TRBJ2-3	CAGDVAGAADTQYF
TRBV5-1	.	TRBJ2-3	CASSPGGSLSTDTQYF
TRBV12-3/TRBV12-4	.	TRBJ2-5	CASSLDGGWRAQYF
TRBV5-1	TRBD1	TRBJ2-3	CASSFPGQGAPDTQYF
TRBV5-6	TRBD2	TRBJ2-7	CASTASGRAYEQYF
TRBV20-1	.	TRBJ1-2	CSARGGGYGYTF
TRBV5-1	.	TRBJ2-7	CASSPSPAYEQYF
TRBV7-9	.	TRBJ2-5	CASSDIQETQYF